This T cell receptor beta chain was found in a study of CD4 and CD8 cells across lung adenocarcinoma regions. The patients had localized lung adenocarcinoma, a non-small cell subtype. The CDR3 extends over 14 amino acids. The germline CDR1 and CDR2 sequences are LNHNV and YYDKDF (reference sequence). V lost 0 bases, J lost 4 bases, and 9 bases lay in between. TCRdb re-called the PCR reads through MiXCR, storing one row per CDR3 protein. The sample has 8,000 to 10,000 distinct CDR3 sequences, approximately 49% seen once. Sequencing was done on a sample of CD4+ T cells from the margin of a lung tumor. V usage is TRBV15 and J usage is TRBJ2-5, with a tentative D call TRBD1 (5 bases). The sequence derives from a female donor with lung adenocarcinoma. The CD4 and CD8 labels of this study may be unreliable. CDR3: CATSRDQGSETQYF. Here the CDR3 DNA reads TGTGCCACCAGCAGAGATCAGGGTTCAGAGACCCAGTACTTC.